This TCR beta chain came from a study of human thymus T cells. Study findings and constraints: Related studies found that unrelated individuals share highly overlapping thymic repertoires. Usage of V and J genes appeared biased in thymic and blood repertoires.

Repertoires were generated with immunoSEQ multiplex PCR, while TCRdb's copy carries only in-frame clones and drops some. The sample lists roughly 77,000 clones, roughly 95% occurring once. Notes on this clone: Antigen specificity is unknown.

Corrective cardiac operations yielded the resected thymus tissue. Congenital heart defects were the reason for the corrective surgery that the donors, healthy Finnish infants, were having. CDR1 and CDR2 (germline): GTSNPN, SVGIG (reference sequence). The ends were cut back, 4 bases at V and 6 bases at J, with 19 bases in the middle. This CDR3 has 14 amino acids. The TCR was taken from a girl under three years old with a congenital heart defect but otherwise immunologically healthy. The chain is built from TRBV30 and TRBJ2-7; D unresolved. What was sequenced was thymus tissue. The CDR3 bases are TGTGCCTGGAATCCTAGATCCCGGAGCTCCGAGCAGTACTTC. Its translation is CAWNPRSRSSEQYF.